These 10 T cell receptor beta chains originate from one sample sequenced in a study of blood T cell repertoires in COVID-19 (dated by TCRdb to 2018 to 2021). Library creation used the immunoSEQ multiplex PCR assay. This immuneACCESS table, as held by TCRdb, lists in-frame sequences with V and J called but not all clones. Of the missing ones, under half trace to an unresolved V gene in checked studies; the others have no known cause. For this sample the table gives approximately 450,000 clones, of which roughly 85% were detected only once. The ten most abundant clones make up about 2.1% of the sample. Source material: PBMCs or T cells enriched from blood (not recorded which). The source of these receptors is a young woman with acute COVID-19.

The chain carries TRBV21-1 and TRBJ1-2; the tabulated D call, TRBD1, remains unverified against the DNA. TRBV21-1 corresponds to a pseudogene. This CDR3 region has 13 residues. CDR3 in amino acids: CASSKTGGHGYTF. CDR3 coding DNA: TGTGCCAGCAGCAAGACAGGGGGACATGGCTACACCTTC.

The chain links TRBV5-1 to TRBJ1-1; 7 positions agree with TRBD1. The CDR3 length is 16 residues. CDR1 is SGHRS and CDR2 is YFSETQ in the germline V gene. V was pared by 1 base and J by 5 bases, with 11 bases of the junction left unmatched. CDR3 sequence reads: CASSLQRQGKLTEAFF. CDR3 in DNA: TGCGCCAGCAGCTTGCAAAGACAGGGTAAATTAACTGAAGCTTTCTTT.

V usage is TRBV3-1 (or the pseudogene TRBV3-2) and J usage is TRBJ1-5; D is possibly TRBD1 (5 bases). V lost 1 base to trimming and J lost 2 bases, with 6 bases between them. The CDR3 runs to 14 residues. CDR1 and CDR2 (germline): LGHDT, YNNKEL (reference sequence). In nucleotides, the CDR3 is TGTGCCAGCAGCCAAGTACAGGGCAATCAGCCCCAGCATTTT. Translating it yields CASSQVQGNQPQHF.

The rearrangement links TRBV4-1 to TRBJ2-5; tentatively, D is TRBD2 (6 bases). This CDR3 has 15 residues. V shed 5 bases and J shed 5 bases, with 18 bases lying between them. Germline CDR1 reads MGHRA; CDR2 reads YSYEKL. The CDR3, as DNA: TGCGCCAGCAGCTCTCGGGACTGGTTGGGCGAGACCCAGTACTTC. Translated, it gives CASSSRDWLGETQYF.

The chain uses TRBV28 and TRBJ1-1; TRBD1 matches 7 bases. CDR3 length: 14 residues. Germline CDR1 reads MDHEN; CDR2 reads SYDVKM. V was pared by 5 bases and J by 5 bases, with 8 bases of the junction left unmatched. CDR3 nucleotide sequence: TGTGCCAGCAGTAGACAGGGTTATGAGACTGAAGCTTTCTTT. Translation: CASSRQGYETEAFF.

The V call is TRBV27, the J call TRBJ2-7, with D possibly being TRBD2 (5 bases). Germline V gene sequence: CDR1 MNHEY, CDR2 SMNVEV (reference sequence). The germline V and J ends were trimmed by 0 bases and 3 bases, with 9 bases remaining between them. CDR3 length: 14 residues. CDR3 sequence reads: CASSLSQTNYEQYF. The CDR3 nucleotides are TGTGCCAGCAGTTTATCACAGACTAACTACGAGCAGTACTTC.

The chain carries TRBV9 and TRBJ1-2, with TRBD1 as a possible D gene (6 bases). Trimming stripped 0 bases from V and 0 bases from J, with 12 bases between. CDR3 size: 16 residues. The germline CDR1 and CDR2 sequences are SGDLS and YYNGEE. CDR3 nucleotides: TGTGCCAGCAGCGTAGGGGGGACACCCTCTAACTATGGCTACACCTTC. Translated: CASSVGGTPSNYGYTF.

This chain joins TRBV25-1 and TRBJ1-4, with D uncertain. V lost 3 bases to trimming and J lost 4 bases, with 18 bases between them. CDR1 is MGHDK and CDR2 is SYGVNS in the germline V gene. The CDR3 length is 17 residues. This CDR3 is CASSDVLSGAGNEKLFF. CDR3 bases: TGTGCCAGCAGTGACGTCTTGAGTGGAGCGGGTAATGAAAAACTGTTTTTT.

The chain recombines TRBV12-5 with TRBJ1-1; D gene uncertain. This CDR3 spans 12 amino acids. V was clipped by 0 bases and J by 8 bases, with 7 bases between them. Per the germline V gene, CDR1 is LGHNT and CDR2 is FRNRAP. CDR3 sequence: CASGLVQTEAFF. The CDR3 DNA sequence: TGTGCTAGTGGTTTGGTACAGACAGAAGCTTTCTTT.

The chain carries TRBV2 and TRBJ1-4; D possibly corresponds to TRBD1 (5 bases). Germline V gene data show CDR1 as SNHLY and CDR2 as FYNNEI. CDR3 length: 15 amino acids. Trimming left V 3 bases short and J 1 base short, with 9 bases between. The CDR3 is CASSDMGRTNEKLFF. DNA of the CDR3: TGTGCCAGCAGTGATATGGGGCGAACTAATGAAAAACTGTTTTTT.